The TCR beta chain under discussion was sequenced for a study of blood T cell repertoires in COVID-19. The germline V gene encodes CDR1 MNHEY and CDR2 SMNVEV (reference sequence). With V trimmed by 7 bases and J by 8 bases, 8 bases remained unmatched. This CDR3 is built from 13 residues. Cohort allocation depended upon clinical history that participants reported. Authors' methods: Amplified reference gene primers provided the basis for estimating nucleated cell counts. Assay used: immunoSEQ multiplex PCR; TCRdb lists only in-frame clones, some missing. D and trimming were read from the DNA, whereas the V and J calls and clone size are those reported in that table. The sample has about 220,000 clones; about 86% are singletons.

Sequences were obtained from PBMCs or T cells enriched from blood (not recorded which). This sequence was found in a woman aged 50 to 65 with acute COVID-19. The chain couples TRBV27 to TRBJ2-1; 7 bases map to TRBD2. CDR3 protein: CASIGRGDDEQFF. The DNA for the CDR3 is TGTGCCAGCATAGGTCGGGGGGATGATGAGCAGTTCTTC.